The 4 T cell receptor beta chains below come from one sample, sequenced in a study of CD8 T cells in ankylosing spondylitis. TCRdb re-called the 5' RACE reads through MiXCR, storing one row per CDR3 protein. Of around 770,000 distinct CDR3 sequences in the sample, 15% to 20% were seen once. Antigen specificity for these receptors is unknown. Whole-study findings and limits: Typical of ankylosing spondylitis blood, it appeared, was a TCR beta motif of fewer than ten highly homologous variants.

Sequences were obtained from blood, either unsorted or a sorted T cell fraction (not recorded which). All receptors derive from a male donor with ankylosing spondylitis.

At least ten counts were recorded for this clonotype. This chain joins TRBV9 and TRBJ2-1; TRBD1 might be the D (6 bases). CDR3 length: 13 amino acids. Germline V lookup: CDR1 SGDLS, CDR2 YYNGEE. V was trimmed by 4 bases and J by 8 bases, leaving 13 bases between them. The CDR3 sequence is CASSTPPGDEQFF. In nucleotides, the CDR3 is TGTGCCAGCAGCACCCCCCCAGGGGATGAGCAGTTCTTC.

The chain recombines TRBV7-2 with TRBJ2-3; 7 positions agree with TRBD2. The junction had 10 bases not matched to a gene; V was cut back by 4 bases and J by 6 bases. The CDR3 sequence is 15 residues long. In germline, CDR1 is SGHTA, CDR2 FQGNSA. CDR3 in amino acids: CASSSRGGGVDTQYF. CDR3 bases: TGTGCCAGCAGCTCCCGTGGGGGGGGAGTGGATACGCAGTATTTT.

This chain connects TRBV5-6 to TRBJ1-2; D is possibly TRBD1 (5 bases). This CDR3 is 11 amino acids long. V lost 4 bases to trimming and J lost 10 bases, with 11 bases between them. CDR1 SGHDT and CDR2 YYEEEE come from the germline V gene. CDR3 in DNA: TGTGCCAGCAGCGACAGCTGGGACTACACCTTC. Protein product: CASSDSWDYTF.

This chain connects TRBV6-2 or TRBV6-3 to TRBJ1-1; D remains ambiguous. Germline V gives CDR1 MNHEY, CDR2 SVGEGT. CDR3 length equals 12 residues. V shed 6 bases and J shed 3 bases, with 8 bases lying between them. The DNA for the CDR3 is TGTGCCAGCAGGGTCGGAGACACTGAAGCTTTCTTT. Protein: CASRVGDTEAFF.